Below are 20 T cell receptor beta chains sequenced from a single sample in a study of PD-1 blockade in classical Hodgkin lymphoma. Generated by immunoSEQ multiplex PCR, the TCRdb table keeps only in-frame clones and is missing some. The sample lists 55,000 to 80,000 clones, around 89% seen once, with around 12% in the top ten. There was relapse after autologous stem cell transplantation in every patient, and there was variation in brentuximab vedotin exposure. Sequenced here: peripheral blood mononuclear cells (PBMCs), sampled at baseline. These receptors were obtained from a human donor with classical Hodgkin lymphoma.

The rearrangement joins TRBV5-3 to TRBJ2-2; 8 bases fit TRBD1. TRBV5-3 is an ORF; its function is uncertain. CDR3 length: 16 residues. V lost 4 bases to trimming and J lost 5 bases; unmatched junction nucleotides: 10. CDR3 protein: CARSHSRTGCTGELFF. The CDR3 DNA sequence: TGTGCCAGAAGCCATTCTCGGACAGGGTGTACCGGGGAGCTGTTTTTT.

The V call is TRBV6-1, the J call TRBJ1-2; 7 nucleotides agree with TRBD1. There are 14 residues in the CDR3. CDR1 and CDR2 (germline): MNHNS, SASEGT. V shed 8 bases and J 7 bases; nucleotides not matched to a gene: 13. The CDR3 spells CASWDQDRVFGYTF. As DNA, the CDR3 is TGTGCCAGCTGGGACCAAGACAGGGTATTTGGCTACACCTTC.

The chain has TRBV6-5 and TRBJ2-7, with no clear D. Between the trimmed V and J ends, which lost 4 bases and 5 bases, there was a span of 9 bases. The V gene's germline CDR1 is MNHEY and CDR2 SVGAGI. The CDR3 is made up of 12 amino acids. The chain's CDR3 is CASSSPGNEQYF. Here the CDR3 DNA reads TGTGCCAGCAGTTCCCCGGGTAACGAGCAGTACTTC.

The J gene is TRBJ1-1, the V gene TRBV12-5; no definite D call. CDR3 length: 11 amino acids. Germline CDR1 is LGHNT and CDR2 is FRNRAP. The V gene lost 1 base and the J gene lost 5 bases, with 2 bases spanning the gap. The CDR3 region has the DNA TGTGCTAGTGGTTTGGAGACTGAAGCTTTCTTT. Its protein is CASGLETEAFF.

This rearrangement joins TRBV5-6 to TRBJ2-7, with unresolved D. Germline-derived CDR1 and CDR2 are SGHDT and YYEEEE. The length of the CDR3 is 14 residues. V shed 1 base and J shed 0 bases, with 8 bases lying between them. This chain's CDR3 is CASSLWQSSYEQYF. The CDR3 region has the DNA TGTGCCAGCAGCTTGTGGCAGTCCTCCTACGAGCAGTACTTC.

In this sample, this clone turned up once. J is TRBJ2-7 and V is TRBV9, with TRBD2 as a possible D gene (7 bases). The V and J ends lost 0 bases and 5 bases respectively, with 9 bases between them. Germline loops: CDR1 SGDLS, CDR2 YYNGEE. This CDR3 has 13 residues. Here the CDR3 reads CASSVAGGHEQYF. The CDR3 bases are TGTGCCAGCAGCGTAGCGGGGGGCCACGAGCAGTACTTC.

The chain recombines TRBV19 with TRBJ2-7; 9 bases are a match to TRBD1. The CDR3 extends over 13 amino acids. The V gene end was trimmed by 9 bases and the J gene end by 2 bases; junction bases not matched to a gene: 5. Germline assignment: CDR1 LNHDA and CDR2 SQIVND (reference sequence). The CDR3, as DNA: TGTGCCAGCGGACAGGGGATTACCTACGAGCAGTACTTC. Translation: CASGQGITYEQYF.

This clone has a single count. This CDR3 reads CASSLQGASTDTQYF. CDR3 bases: TGTGCCAGCAGCCTGCAGGGGGCATCGACAGATACGCAGTATTTT. The chain joins TRBV5-8 to TRBJ2-3; TRBD1 matches 8 bases. The junction had 7 bases not matched to a gene; V was cut back by 4 bases and J by 3 bases. The CDR3 length is 15 residues. Germline CDR1 is SGHTS and CDR2 is YDEGEE.

The chain combines TRBV19 with TRBJ2-7, with D perhaps assigned TRBD1 or TRBD2 (5 bases each). The CDR3 spans 14 residues. V was cut by 1 base and J by 2 bases, with 9 bases left in between. Per germline, CDR1 LNHDA and CDR2 SQIVND (reference sequence). The CDR3 nucleotides are TGTGCCAGTAGTATAGTGGGGGTCACCTACGAGCAGTACTTC. This encodes CASSIVGVTYEQYF. Combining the CDR3 with reference TRBV19 and TRBJ2-7 gives the whole variable domain DGGITQSPKYLFRKEGQNVTLSCEQNLNHDAMYWYRQDPGQGLRLIYYSQIVNDFQKGDIAEGYSVSREKKESFPLTVTSAQKNPTAFYLCASSIVGVTYEQYFGPGTRLTVT.

The V call is TRBV1, the J call TRBJ2-1. TRBV1 has pseudogene status. The CDR3 is made up of 13 amino acids. In DNA, the CDR3 is TGCACCAGCAGCCCCACGGCCGACAATGAGCAGTTCTTC. It encodes CTSSPTADNEQFF.

The chain couples TRBV7-3 to TRBJ2-3, with 8 bases that match TRBD2. The V and J ends lost 2 bases and 2 bases, in that order; junction bases with no gene match: 3. CDR3 size: 15 residues. Germline V CDR1 and CDR2: SGHTA, FQGTGA. The CDR3 bases are TGTGCCAGCAGCTTACCGGGGGGGCTCACAGATACGCAGTATTTT. It is translated as CASSLPGGLTDTQYF.

This chain links TRBV6-5 with TRBJ2-1, with TRBD1 matching 10 bases. CDR1 is MNHEY and CDR2 is SVGAGI in the germline V gene. Trimming took 8 bases from V and 4 from J; bases not matched to a gene: 5. This CDR3 region has 14 residues. CDR3 sequence: CASGQGDLYNEQFF. For the CDR3, the DNA is TGTGCCAGCGGACAGGGGGACTTGTACAATGAGCAGTTCTTC.

V usage is TRBV7-9 and J usage is TRBJ1-4; D is uncertain. The CDR3 has 12 residues. Germline V lookup: CDR1 SEHNR, CDR2 FQNEAQ (reference sequence). V lost 10 bases and J 6 bases, leaving 12 bases between the germline ends. CDR3 sequence reads: CATLGLDEKLFF. DNA for the CDR3: TGTGCCACCCTCGGCTTGGATGAAAAACTGTTTTTT.

The J gene is TRBJ1-2, the V gene TRBV10-1, with D possibly TRBD1 on 5 matching bases. The V end lost 2 bases, the J end lost 7 bases, and 11 bases lay between the germline ends. Germline CDR1 WNHNN, CDR2 SYGVQD (reference sequence). The CDR3 loop spans 13 amino acids. DNA for the CDR3: TGCGCCAGCAGTGAGAGCGGGACTAGTGGCTACACCTTC. Amino acid sequence: CASSESGTSGYTF.

This rearrangement joins TRBV14 to TRBJ2-4; the match to TRBD2 covers 8 bases. Germline lookup yields CDR1 SGHDN and CDR2 FVKESK. The junction had 10 bases not matched to a gene; V was cut back by 3 bases and J by 6 bases. This CDR3 has 16 amino acids. CDR3 amino acids: CASSQGAGALINIQYF. Written as DNA, the CDR3 is TGTGCCAGCAGCCAGGGAGCGGGGGCCTTAATAAACATTCAGTACTTC.

This clone was observed once. The chain joins TRBV4-3 to TRBJ2-3; 7 nucleotides align to TRBD1. This CDR3 has 13 amino acids. V gave up 2 bases and J gave up 7 bases; unmatched junction bases: 3. Germline values: CDR1 LGHNA, CDR2 YSLEER. The CDR3, as DNA: TGCGCCAGCAGCCAAACAGGGGTACATACGCAGTATTTT. The encoded protein is CASSQTGVHTQYF.

In its sample, this clone was seen once. The V and J genes are TRBV9 and TRBJ2-2; 10 bases are shared with TRBD2. Germline lookup yields CDR1 SGDLS and CDR2 YYNGEE. With 3 bases clipped from V and 2 bases from J, the junction kept 7 bases outside the gene matches. The CDR3 loop spans 17 amino acids. The CDR3 spells CASSAPLAGANTGELFF. CDR3 DNA sequence: TGTGCCAGCAGCGCCCCCCTAGCGGGGGCCAACACCGGGGAGCTGTTTTTT.

The chain uses TRBV2 and TRBJ2-3; D perhaps matches TRBD2 (6 bases). Germline V lookup: CDR1 SNHLY, CDR2 FYNNEI. The V gene lost 8 bases and the J gene lost 2 bases, with 11 bases spanning the gap. This CDR3 spans 13 amino acids. CDR3 bases: TGTGCCAGCGGCCGGGGGAACACAGATACGCAGTATTTT. Translation gives CASGRGNTDTQYF.

CDR3 region: CASSAGQESGEQYF. The CDR3 nucleotides are TGTGCCAGCAGCGCCGGACAGGAAAGCGGCGAGCAGTACTTC. The V and J genes are TRBV6-1 and TRBJ2-7, with 7 positions matching TRBD1. V dropped 6 bases and J dropped 6; count of bases not matched to a gene: 11. The CDR3 consists of 14 residues. Germline lookup yields CDR1 MNHNS and CDR2 SASEGT.

This clone was seen only a few times. The chain has TRBV5-6 and TRBJ1-4; TRBD1 matches 7 bases. V shed 4 bases and J 4 bases; nucleotides not matched to a gene: 4. The germline V gene has CDR1 SGHDT and CDR2 YYEEEE. There are 14 residues in the CDR3. In DNA, the CDR3 is TGTGCCAGCAGCCGGGGACAGTATAATGAAAAACTGTTTTTT. This translates into CASSRGQYNEKLFF.